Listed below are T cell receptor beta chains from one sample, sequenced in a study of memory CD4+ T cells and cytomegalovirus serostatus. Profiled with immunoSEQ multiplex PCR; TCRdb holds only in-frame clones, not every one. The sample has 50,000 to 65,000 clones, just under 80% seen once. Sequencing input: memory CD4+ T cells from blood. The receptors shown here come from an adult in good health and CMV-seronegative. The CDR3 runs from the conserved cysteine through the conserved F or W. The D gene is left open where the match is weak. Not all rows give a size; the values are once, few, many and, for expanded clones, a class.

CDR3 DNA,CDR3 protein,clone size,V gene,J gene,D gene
TGTGCCAGCCGGGTTGGGGAGCTGTTTTTT,CASRVGELFF,-,TRBV14,TRBJ2-2,-
TGTGCCAGCAGTGCGTCCCGGGACAGGGTTGGCGGCTATGGCTACACCTTC,CASSASRDRVGGYGYTF,-,TRBV6-1,TRBJ1-2,TRBD1
TGTGCCAGCAGTCAAAACACTAGGGGGAGCTTTAATGAAAAACTGTTTTTT,CASSQNTRGSFNEKLFF,-,TRBV7-9,TRBJ1-4,-
TGTGCCTGGACCTGGAGGAAGGGGAATTCACCCCTCCACTTT,CAWTWRKGNSPLHF,-,TRBV30,TRBJ1-6,-
TGTGCCAGCAGCCCTCGGGGGCAGGCCTACGAGCAGTACTTC,CASSPRGQAYEQYF,-,TRBV7-8,TRBJ2-7,-
TGTGCCAGCAGTGCTGCTGGGGCGAGTTTGAATCAGCCCCAGCATTTT,CASSAAGASLNQPQHF,medium-sized,TRBV6-1,TRBJ1-5,-
TGTGCCAGCAGTGAATGGTCCCTGTCCTACGAGCAGTACTTC,CASSEWSLSYEQYF,-,TRBV6-1,TRBJ2-7,-
TGTGCCATCAGCCGAGGAGAGGGTTACCAAGGGACAGATACGCAGTATTTT,CAISRGEGYQGTDTQYF,-,TRBV10-3,TRBJ2-3,-
TGTGCCTGGAGTGTGACTAGCGGGGTTCGGAATACGCAGTATTTT,CAWSVTSGVRNTQYF,-,TRBV30,TRBJ2-3,TRBD2
TGTGCCAGCACTCCTGGGGGGGGCAGGGGGTACGAGCAGTACTTC,CASTPGGGRGYEQYF,medium-sized,TRBV28,TRBJ2-7,-
TGTGCCTGGCAACACAGGGGGAACTATGGCTACACCTTC,CAWQHRGNYGYTF,-,TRBV30,TRBJ1-2,TRBD1
TGTGCCAGCAGTCGGGAGGGGAGCTCCTACGAGCAGTACTTC,CASSREGSSYEQYF,-,TRBV9,TRBJ2-7,TRBD2
TGTGCCAGCAGCGCTCAAAGCTCCTATAATTCACCCCTCCACTTT,CASSAQSSYNSPLHF,once,TRBV9,TRBJ1-6,-
TGTGCCAGCAGCTGGTCAGGGGGGGGCACTGAAGCTTTCTTT,CASSWSGGGTEAFF,few,TRBV7-9,TRBJ1-1,TRBD1
TGTGCCAGCAGCTTAGAACCGGCGTGGGGAGAAGCTTTCTTT,CASSLEPAWGEAFF,-,TRBV7-9,TRBJ1-1,-
TGTGCCAGCAGCCACCCTGGGGGGCTTACGGAGACCCAGTACTTC,CASSHPGGLTETQYF,-,TRBV4-2,TRBJ2-5,-
TGTGCCAGCAGCTCCGGATTAAACACTGAAGCTTTCTTT,CASSSGLNTEAFF,-,TRBV5-6,TRBJ1-1,-
TGTGCCAGCAGCTTAGCGGACCTTGGCGATGGCTACACCTTC,CASSLADLGDGYTF,-,TRBV7-8,TRBJ1-2,-
TGTGCCTGGAGTGGTAGCCGGGCAGATACGCAGTATTTT,CAWSGSRADTQYF,-,TRBV30,TRBJ2-3,-
TGCGCCAGCAGCCAGCTGACAGGGGCTGGAAACACCATATATTTT,CASSQLTGAGNTIYF,-,TRBV4-3,TRBJ1-3,TRBD1
TGTGCCAGCAGCCACGGGACAGTAAGCCCTGAAGCTTTCTTT,CASSHGTVSPEAFF,-,TRBV14,TRBJ1-1,TRBD1
TGTGCCATCAGTGACTCAGGGGGCGTTTTTGGAAACACCATATATTTT,CAISDSGGVFGNTIYF,-,TRBV10-3,TRBJ1-3,TRBD1
TGTGCCAGCAGCTCACGGGACTCATTTTCAGATACGCAGTATTTT,CASSSRDSFSDTQYF,once,TRBV5-6,TRBJ2-3,-
TGTGCCATCAGATTCGAACTTAACTATGGCTACACCTTC,CAIRFELNYGYTF,-,TRBV10-3,TRBJ1-2,-
TGCGCCAGCAGCTTTGGGATTTTGAACACTGAAGCTTTCTTT,CASSFGILNTEAFF,-,TRBV5-1,TRBJ1-1,-
TGTGCCAGCAGTTTCGGCAGGTATAGCAATCAGCCCCAGCATTTT,CASSFGRYSNQPQHF,-,TRBV28,TRBJ1-5,-
TGTGCCAGCAGTGAAAGGGTAGGGTTTACCTCTGGGGCCAACGTCCTGACTTTC,CASSERVGFTSGANVLTF,-,TRBV6-1,TRBJ2-6,-
TGTGCCAGCAGTGATCGAGGGACAGGGGTTGGCATTCAGTACTTC,CASSDRGTGVGIQYF,-,TRBV6-1,TRBJ2-4,TRBD1
TGTGCCAGCAGTTTTACAGGGACCAATGGCTACACCTTC,CASSFTGTNGYTF,-,TRBV6-5,TRBJ1-2,-
TGTGCCAGCAGCGAGGGGGGCTTGACTTCCTACGAGCAGTACTTC,CASSEGGLTSYEQYF,-,TRBV6-5,TRBJ2-7,-
TGTGCCAGCAGTCCCTCTAGCGGGGGCACAGATACGCAGTATTTT,CASSPSSGGTDTQYF,-,TRBV25-1,TRBJ2-3,TRBD2
TGCGCCAGCAGCTTTAGCAGATCTAACACTGAAGCTTTCTTT,CASSFSRSNTEAFF,-,TRBV5-1,TRBJ1-1,-
TGTGCCAGCAGGGTACCGGGCTCCTATAATTCACCCCTCCACTTT,CASRVPGSYNSPLHF,-,TRBV25-1,TRBJ1-6,-
TGTGCCTGGGCGCGGGGGAGGCAGTTCTTC,CAWARGRQFF,-,TRBV30,TRBJ2-1,TRBD2
TGTGCCAGCAGCTTCCCAGGGGGCAATCAGCCCCAGCATTTT,CASSFPGGNQPQHF,-,TRBV7-2,TRBJ1-5,-
TGTGCCAGCAGCTTAAGTGGGGTCATCGGACTCCAAGAGACCCAGTACTTC,CASSLSGVIGLQETQYF,-,TRBV13,TRBJ2-5,-
TGTGCCAGCAGGGGGGGTAGCGACTCCTACGAGCAGTACTTC,CASRGGSDSYEQYF,-,TRBV5-4,TRBJ2-7,-
TGTGCCATCAGTGCTAGTAGCGATCAGCCCCAGCATTTT,CAISASSDQPQHF,-,TRBV10-3,TRBJ1-5,-
TGTGCCAGCAGTGCCGGGCGGGGGGGCCGGGAGACCCAGTACTTC,CASSAGRGGRETQYF,once,TRBV6-1,TRBJ2-5,TRBD2
TGTGCCAGTAAAGATACAGGGTTAAATGGCTACACCTTC,CASKDTGLNGYTF,once,TRBV19,TRBJ1-2,-
TGTGCCAGCAGGGATTGGGACGGATCTAACTATGGCTACACCTTC,CASRDWDGSNYGYTF,-,TRBV27,TRBJ1-2,-
TGTGCCAGCAGCTTGCAGGATGCAGATACGCAGTATTTT,CASSLQDADTQYF,-,TRBV5-4,TRBJ2-3,-
TGCGCCAGCGGGCAGGGGACAGATACGCAGTATTTT,CASGQGTDTQYF,-,TRBV5-1,TRBJ2-3,-
TGTGCCAGCAGTGAAGCCAGTGGGGGGGCCCAGTACTTC,CASSEASGGAQYF,-,TRBV2,TRBJ2-5,TRBD2